A selection of T cell receptor beta chains follows, all from one sample in a study of shared clonotypes between healthy human individuals. Assay used: immunoSEQ multiplex PCR; TCRdb lists only in-frame clones, some missing. The repertoire holds roughly 2 million clones, 85% to 95% seen once, with 0.13% in the top ten. The sequenced sample was naive CD4+ T cells sorted from blood. These receptors came from a man younger than 30 in good health. Each CDR3 is given with its conserved first and last residue. A D gene is named only where the DNA matches it firmly. Clone size is not always given. Where it is, it says once, few, many or a class for expanded clones.

d_call	v_call	clone_size	j_call	cdr3_aa	cdr3_nt
TRBD1	TRBV5-1	-	TRBJ1-6	CASSDRGSPLHF	TGCGCCAGCAGCGACAGGGGATCACCCCTCCACTTT
TRBD1	TRBV18	-	TRBJ2-7	CASSPPQGSSYEQYF	TGTGCCAGCTCACCGCCACAGGGGTCCTCCTACGAGCAGTACTTC
TRBD1	TRBV6-5	few	TRBJ1-6	CASSPGGQGNSPLHF	TGTGCCAGCAGTCCCGGTGGACAGGGTAATTCACCCCTCCACTTT
-	TRBV7-2	-	TRBJ2-7	CASSLGWPEDFSYEQYF	TGTGCCAGCAGCTTAGGATGGCCGGAGGACTTCTCCTACGAGCAGTACTTC
TRBD1	TRBV6-5	-	TRBJ1-2	CASRTGIFNYGYTF	TGTGCCAGCAGGACAGGGATTTTTAACTATGGCTACACCTTC
-	TRBV6-1	once	TRBJ1-5	CASSVWGQPQHF	TGTGCCAGCAGTGTTTGGGGCCAGCCCCAGCATTTT
TRBD1	TRBV7-9	once	TRBJ2-5	CASSLALIWDSQETQYF	TGTGCCAGCAGCTTAGCGCTAATTTGGGACAGCCAAGAGACCCAGTACTTC
TRBD2	TRBV18	-	TRBJ2-3	CASSPQTSGSDTQYF	TGTGCCAGCTCACCCCAGACTAGCGGGAGCGATACGCAGTATTTT
-	TRBV29-1	-	TRBJ2-3	CSGTQGTAPTDTQYF	TGCAGCGGGACACAGGGAACAGCCCCCACAGATACGCAGTATTTT
-	TRBV4-3	-	TRBJ1-5	CASSQDFGQRYQPQHF	TGCGCCAGCAGCCAAGATTTCGGGCAGAGGTATCAGCCCCAGCATTTT
TRBD2	TRBV10-1	-	TRBJ2-4	CASSEQPGLGLNIQYF	TGCGCCAGCAGTGAGCAACCGGGACTAGGGTTGAACATTCAGTACTTC
TRBD2	TRBV30	-	TRBJ2-3	CAWSVGLAGESDTQYF	TGTGCCTGGAGTGTAGGACTAGCGGGAGAATCAGATACGCAGTATTTT
TRBD2	TRBV7-9	-	TRBJ2-5	CASSLPRTSGIETQYF	TGTGCCAGCAGCTTACCCCGGACTAGCGGGATAGAGACCCAGTACTTC
-	TRBV7-2	-	TRBJ1-2	CASSLGLDRDGYTF	TGTGCCAGCAGCTTAGGTCTGGACAGAGATGGCTACACCTTC
TRBD2	TRBV11-2	-	TRBJ2-1	CASSSGLGGTYNEQFF	TGTGCCAGCAGCTCGGGACTAGGGGGGACCTACAATGAGCAGTTCTTC
-	TRBV6-1	-	TRBJ1-5	CASSEVPRDQPQHF	TGTGCCAGCAGTGAAGTACCTAGGGATCAGCCCCAGCATTTT
-	TRBV4-2	once	TRBJ1-3	CASTKTGGNTIYF	TGTGCCAGCACCAAAACGGGGGGAAACACCATATATTTT
-	TRBV5-8	-	TRBJ2-7	CASSLRESSYEQYF	TGTGCCAGCAGCTTGAGAGAGAGCTCCTACGAGCAGTACTTC
-	TRBV28	-	TRBJ1-2	CASSPPGTINYGYTF	TGTGCCAGCAGTCCCCCTGGGACAATTAACTATGGCTACACCTTC
TRBD2	TRBV2	once	TRBJ2-7	CASRDGTSASSYEQYF	TGTGCCAGCAGAGATGGGACTAGCGCTAGCTCCTACGAGCAGTACTTC
TRBD1	TRBV15	-	TRBJ1-2	CATSRAITGGLNYGYTF	TGTGCCACCAGCAGAGCAATCACAGGGGGCCTGAACTATGGCTACACCTTC
TRBD1	TRBV6-6	-	TRBJ2-7	CASSYGTGSHEQYF	TGTGCCAGCAGTTACGGGACAGGGTCCCACGAGCAGTACTTC
TRBD1	TRBV7-9	-	TRBJ2-7	CASSLGGQVYEQYF	TGTGCCAGCAGCTTAGGGGGACAGGTCTACGAGCAGTACTTC
-	TRBV7-2	-	TRBJ2-3	CASSSGRSTDTQYF	TGTGCCAGCAGCTCGGGACGAAGCACAGATACGCAGTATTTT
-	TRBV28	-	TRBJ1-4	CASSLWSTSGNEKLFF	TGTGCCAGCAGTTTATGGTCGACCTCCGGTAATGAAAAACTGTTTTTT
TRBD1	TRBV4-1	-	TRBJ2-5	CASSLGGRETQYF	TGCGCCAGCAGTCTAGGGGGCAGGGAGACCCAGTACTTC
TRBD1	TRBV2	-	TRBJ1-5	CASSGGFRGRNQPQHF	TGTGCCAGCAGTGGGGGATTTAGGGGGCGCAATCAGCCCCAGCATTTT
-	TRBV18	-	TRBJ2-3	CASSPVDSTDTQYF	TGTGCCAGCTCACCGGTGGATAGCACAGATACGCAGTATTTT
TRBD2	TRBV2	-	TRBJ2-1	CASWGLAGPSSYNEQFF	TGTGCCAGCTGGGGACTAGCGGGGCCTAGCTCCTACAATGAGCAGTTCTTC